Described below is a single T cell receptor (beta chain) sequence and its context. Genomic DNA, the template, was used for profiling of the TCR beta VDJ and CDR3. TCRdb reprocessed the reads with MiXCR, giving one entry per CDR3 protein. The sample lists 120,000 or so distinct CDR3 sequences; about 40% were seen once. The CDR3 extends over 13 amino acids. V lost 5 bases to trimming and J lost 3 bases, with 10 bases between them. Germline V CDR1 and CDR2: KGHDR, SFDVKD. Patients who underwent sequencing had shown CD8+CD57+ cell expansion by flow cytometry. Severe acquired aplastic anemia was present in every patient. These data belong to a study of CD8+CD57+ T cells in acquired aplastic anemia. On the study more broadly: Average DNA yield from sorted CD4+ and CD8+ cells was around 3.2 ug.

The sequenced sample consisted of sorted CD4+, CD8+, or CD8+CD57+ T cells (not recorded which) from PBMCs. V gene TRBV24-1 combines with J gene TRBJ2-7, with D perhaps matching TRBD1 or TRBD2 (5 bases each). This receptor was taken from a human donor with aplastic anemia. The CDR3, as DNA: TGTGCCACCAGTGGACTGGGGGTCTACGAGCAGTACTTC. Translation: CATSGLGVYEQYF.